This is a list of T cell receptor beta chains from one sample in a study of T cells after yellow fever vaccination. TCRdb used MiXCR to reprocess the 5' RACE reads, holding one entry per CDR3 protein. This table has about 510,000 distinct CDR3 sequences, about a fifth appearing once. This specimen was PBMCs, taken more than 20 days after the first yellow fever vaccination. These receptors all come from a man aged 18-30 years who received the YFV17D yellow fever vaccine. The CDR3 runs from the conserved cysteine through the conserved F or W. Each record gives: J gene, V gene, D gene, clone size, CDR3 protein, CDR3 DNA. The D gene is left open where the match is weak. The size of a clone is reported for some rows only, either as once, few or many, or as a class for expanded clones.

J: TRBJ2-7; V: TRBV5-1; D: TRBD1; size: NA; CDR3: CASSLGQGASEQYF; DNA: TGCGCCAGCAGCTTGGGACAGGGGGCGAGCGAGCAGTACTTC
J: TRBJ2-7; V: TRBV12-3/TRBV12-4; D: TRBD1; size: few; CDR3: CASSLFWSGTGDEQYF; DNA: TGTGCCAGCAGTTTATTCTGGAGCGGGACAGGGGACGAGCAGTACTTC
J: TRBJ2-3; V: TRBV2; D: NA; size: NA; CDR3: CAFRPTKGYLGGTDTQYF; DNA: TGTGCCTTCAGGCCTACTAAGGGTTACTTGGGGGGCACAGATACGCAGTATTTT
J: TRBJ2-7; V: TRBV4-1; D: NA; size: NA; CDR3: CASSHPRGTFDEQYF; DNA: TGCGCCAGCAGCCACCCACGGGGGACCTTCGACGAGCAGTACTTC
J: TRBJ1-1; V: TRBV4-1; D: TRBD1; size: NA; CDR3: CASSYRTGRNTEAFF; DNA: TGCGCCAGCAGCTATCGGACAGGGCGTAACACTGAAGCTTTCTTT
J: TRBJ2-5; V: TRBV20-1; D: NA; size: NA; CDR3: CSARGDTVAETQYF; DNA: TGCAGTGCTAGAGGGGACACCGTAGCAGAGACCCAGTACTTC
J: TRBJ2-1; V: TRBV29-1; D: TRBD1; size: many; CDR3: CSAGQGTLNEQFF; DNA: TGCAGCGCAGGACAGGGGACCCTCAATGAGCAGTTCTTC
J: TRBJ2-2; V: TRBV7-6; D: NA; size: NA; CDR3: CASSLVLATDTGELFF; DNA: TGTGCCAGCAGCTTAGTTTTGGCGACGGACACCGGGGAGCTGTTTTTT
J: TRBJ1-5; V: TRBV30; D: NA; size: few; CDR3: CAWSPGGTPQHF; DNA: TGTGCCTGGAGTCCCGGGGGAACGCCCCAGCATTTT
J: TRBJ1-2; V: TRBV20-1; D: NA; size: many; CDR3: CSARSRDTTSNYGYTF; DNA: TGCAGTGCTAGGTCCCGGGACACTACTTCTAACTATGGCTACACCTTC
J: TRBJ1-2; V: TRBV5-1; D: NA; size: NA; CDR3: CASSLAAQVYGYTF; DNA: TGCGCCAGCAGCTTGGCCGCCCAGGTCTATGGCTACACCTTC
J: TRBJ2-1; V: TRBV10-1; D: NA; size: few; CDR3: CASSDSQGQGEQFF; DNA: TGCGCCAGCAGTGATTCGCAGGGGCAAGGTGAGCAGTTCTTC
J: TRBJ2-1; V: TRBV24-1; D: NA; size: NA; CDR3: CATSWGQGSDEQFF; DNA: TGTGCCACCTCTTGGGGTCAGGGGAGTGATGAGCAGTTCTTC
J: TRBJ1-5; V: TRBV20-1; D: TRBD1; size: NA; CDR3: CSARAGTGATLQPQHF; DNA: TGCAGTGCTAGAGCCGGGACAGGGGCAACTTTACAGCCCCAGCATTTT
J: TRBJ1-3; V: TRBV7-2; D: NA; size: NA; CDR3: CASSPAGGLNTIYF; DNA: TGTGCCAGCAGCCCTGCGGGGGGGCTAAACACCATATATTTT
J: TRBJ1-1; V: TRBV6-5; D: NA; size: few; CDR3: CASSYRTDQNTEAFF; DNA: TGTGCCAGCAGTTATAGGACGGACCAAAACACTGAAGCTTTCTTT
J: TRBJ2-3; V: TRBV11-1; D: TRBD2; size: NA; CDR3: CASTEFIPGAGGLTDTQYF; DNA: TGTGCCAGCACCGAATTTATTCCCGGGGCGGGGGGCCTTACAGATACGCAGTATTTT
J: TRBJ2-3; V: TRBV29-1; D: NA; size: few; CDR3: CSTLRIIGPGTQYF; DNA: TGCAGCACCCTCCGGATCATTGGGCCAGGGACGCAGTATTTT
J: TRBJ2-7; V: TRBV5-1; D: NA; size: NA; CDR3: CASILDPGSSYEQYF; DNA: NA
J: TRBJ1-1; V: TRBV2; D: NA; size: few; CDR3: CASMTPTGERKAFF; DNA: TGTGCCAGCATGACTCCCACAGGTGAACGGAAAGCTTTCTTT
J: TRBJ2-3; V: TRBV7-3; D: NA; size: NA; CDR3: CASSLRGQGPHTQYF; DNA: TGTGCCAGCAGCTTACGGGGACAAGGTCCCCATACGCAGTATTTT
J: TRBJ2-1; V: TRBV4-1; D: TRBD1; size: few; CDR3: CASSHRTGGNEQFF; DNA: TGCGCCAGCAGCCACAGGACAGGTGGGAATGAGCAGTTCTTC
J: TRBJ2-6; V: TRBV4-1; D: NA; size: few; CDR3: CASSPTPAGANVLTF; DNA: TGCGCCAGCAGCCCAACCCCGGCAGGGGCCAACGTCCTGACTTTC
J: TRBJ2-1; V: TRBV19; D: NA; size: few; CDR3: CASRKDTYNEQFF; DNA: TGTGCCAGTAGGAAAGACACGTACAATGAGCAGTTCTTC
J: TRBJ1-6; V: TRBV5-1; D: TRBD1; size: many; CDR3: CASSLESPGQGIRGLYNSPLHF; DNA: TGCGCCAGCAGCTTGGAATCTCCAGGACAGGGGATTCGGGGCCTTTATAATTCACCCCTCCACTTT
J: TRBJ2-7; V: TRBV5-1; D: NA; size: few; CDR3: CASSLLGGLYEQYF; DNA: TGCGCCAGCAGCTTGTTAGGAGGGCTGTACGAGCAGTACTTC
J: TRBJ2-3; V: TRBV10-3; D: TRBD1; size: NA; CDR3: CAISAGGGPDTQYF; DNA: TGTGCCATCAGTGCAGGGGGTGGGCCAGATACGCAGTATTTT
J: TRBJ1-2; V: TRBV6-5; D: NA; size: few; CDR3: CASSLTTGRGYTF; DNA: TGTGCCAGCAGTTTGACTACAGGCCGGGGCTACACCTTC
J: TRBJ2-2; V: TRBV6-6; D: NA; size: NA; CDR3: CASSITGPGELFF; DNA: TGTGCCAGCAGCATCACAGGGCCCGGGGAGCTGTTTTTT
J: TRBJ1-1; V: TRBV12-3/TRBV12-4; D: NA; size: few; CDR3: CASSLYWGVALNTEAFF; DNA: TGTGCCAGCAGTTTATATTGGGGAGTGGCATTGAACACTGAAGCTTTCTTT
J: TRBJ2-2; V: TRBV6-5; D: NA; size: NA; CDR3: CASMGGITGELFF; DNA: TGTGCCAGTATGGGGGGCATCACCGGGGAGCTGTTTTTT
J: TRBJ2-1; V: TRBV12-3/TRBV12-4; D: NA; size: few; CDR3: CASSNTRGAGAYNEQFF; DNA: TGTGCCAGCAGTAACACTCGGGGAGCAGGGGCTTACAATGAGCAGTTCTTC
J: TRBJ1-2; V: TRBV5-1; D: TRBD1; size: few; CDR3: CASSLEGQGFDYGYTF; DNA: TGCGCCAGCAGCTTGGAGGGACAGGGTTTCGACTATGGCTACACCTTC
J: TRBJ1-1; V: TRBV29-1; D: NA; size: NA; CDR3: CSVARGLMNTEAFF; DNA: TGCAGCGTCGCCAGGGGACTCATGAACACTGAAGCTTTCTTT
J: TRBJ2-4; V: TRBV5-1; D: NA; size: NA; CDR3: CASSWNIQYF; DNA: TGCGCCAGCAGCTGGAACATTCAGTACTTC
J: TRBJ1-2; V: TRBV20-1; D: NA; size: few; CDR3: CSARTPDAIIINYGYTF; DNA: TGCAGTGCTAGAACGCCGGACGCTATAATAATTAACTATGGCTACACCTTC
J: TRBJ1-2; V: TRBV5-6; D: NA; size: many; CDR3: CASSLLGGMGFGYTF; DNA: TGTGCCAGCAGCTTGTTGGGCGGAATGGGTTTTGGCTACACCTTC
J: TRBJ1-2; V: TRBV5-1; D: TRBD1; size: many; CDR3: CASSLDRVENGYTF; DNA: TGCGCCAGCAGCCTAGACAGGGTCGAAAATGGCTACACCTTC
J: TRBJ1-1; V: TRBV20-1; D: NA; size: NA; CDR3: CSALRGHPDTEAFF; DNA: TGCAGTGCCCTAAGGGGACATCCAGACACTGAAGCTTTCTTT
J: TRBJ2-3; V: TRBV5-1; D: NA; size: NA; CDR3: CASSLVSGTSTDTQYF; DNA: TGCGCCAGCAGCTTGGTATCGGGGACCAGCACAGATACGCAGTATTTT
J: TRBJ1-6; V: TRBV12-5; D: NA; size: few; CDR3: CASVPNSPLHF; DNA: TGTGCTAGTGTTCCCAATTCACCCCTCCACTTT
J: TRBJ2-1; V: TRBV7-8; D: TRBD1; size: NA; CDR3: CASSSKRDRDWNEQFF; DNA: TGTGCCAGCAGCTCGAAAAGGGACAGGGATTGGAATGAGCAGTTCTTC
J: TRBJ1-4; V: TRBV12-3/TRBV12-4; D: NA; size: few; CDR3: CASSLDRQGLSKLFF; DNA: TGTGCCAGCAGTTTAGATCGGCAGGGCCTCAGCAAACTGTTTTTT
J: TRBJ1-2; V: TRBV20-1; D: NA; size: few; CDR3: CSASTRALQQGYTF; DNA: TGCAGTGCTAGTACCCGTGCTCTACAGCAAGGCTACACCTTC
J: TRBJ1-6; V: TRBV7-2; D: NA; size: NA; CDR3: CASSTRTVTSPLHF; DNA: TGTGCCAGCAGCACTCGGACAGTGACTTCACCCCTCCACTTT
J: TRBJ2-5; V: TRBV7-2; D: NA; size: few; CDR3: CASSSQGSETQYF; DNA: TGTGCCAGCAGCTCACAGGGATCCGAGACCCAGTACTTC
J: TRBJ1-6; V: TRBV20-1; D: NA; size: NA; CDR3: CSARSGAYNSPLHF; DNA: TGCAGTGCTAGGTCCGGGGCCTATAATTCACCCCTCCACTTT
J: TRBJ2-4; V: TRBV7-2; D: NA; size: few; CDR3: CASSLRGASGGIQYF; DNA: TGTGCCAGCAGCTTACGGGGGGCATCGGGCGGCATTCAGTACTTC
J: TRBJ1-1; V: TRBV9; D: TRBD1; size: few; CDR3: CASSVEGQGKTEAFF; DNA: TGTGCCAGCAGCGTGGAGGGACAGGGAAAAACTGAAGCTTTCTTT
J: TRBJ1-2; V: TRBV12-3/TRBV12-4; D: NA; size: NA; CDR3: CASSLRGAPTF; DNA: TGTGCCAGCAGTTTAAGAGGGGCCCCCACCTTC
J: TRBJ2-1; V: TRBV7-2; D: NA; size: NA; CDR3: CASSLGRAWAGKQFF; DNA: TGTGCCAGCAGCTTAGGCAGGGCCTGGGCAGGTAAGCAGTTCTTC
J: TRBJ2-7; V: TRBV5-1; D: TRBD2; size: many; CDR3: CASSSPGLAGKEQYF; DNA: TGCGCCAGCAGTTCTCCGGGACTAGCGGGGAAAGAGCAGTACTTC
J: TRBJ2-5; V: TRBV29-1; D: NA; size: NA; CDR3: CSVEWVGREVETQYF; DNA: TGCAGCGTTGAATGGGTCGGACGGGAAGTGGAGACCCAGTACTTC